The 13 T cell receptor beta chains listed next were all sequenced from one sample in a study of shared clonotypes between healthy human individuals. Assay used: immunoSEQ multiplex PCR; TCRdb lists only in-frame clones, some missing. The sample yields 1,500,000 or so clones, approximately 98.5% seen once. Sequencing was performed on naive CD4+ T cells sorted from blood. The sample's subset: CD45RA+ positively selected. These receptors all come from a man in his thirties or forties in good health.

This chain connects TRBV7-3 to TRBJ2-1; the match to TRBD1 covers 8 bases. The ends lost 4 bases at V and 10 bases at J; junction bases unmatched: 9. The CDR3 extends over 14 amino acids. The germline CDR1 and CDR2 sequences are SGHTA and FQGTGA. CDR3 residues: CASSSGTGNKEQFF. CDR3 DNA: TGTGCCAGCAGCTCCGGGACAGGTAATAAGGAGCAGTTCTTC.

The rearrangement uses TRBV6-6 and TRBJ2-2; possible D gene TRBD2, 5 bases. CDR1 is MNHNY, CDR2 SVGAGI, per germline (reference sequence). V was clipped by 10 bases and J by 7 bases, with 7 bases between them. CDR3 length: 10 amino acids. In nucleotides, the CDR3 is TGTGCCACACGGGACGGGGAGCTGTTTTTT. Translating gives CATRDGELFF.

J is TRBJ2-7 and V is TRBV18; 10 positions agree with TRBD1. Germline CDR1 is KGHSH and CDR2 is LQKENI. This CDR3 region has 14 residues. V shed 4 bases, J shed 3 bases, and the junction held 3 bases outside the gene matches. The CDR3 bases are TGTGCCAGCTCACTCGACAGGGGGCACTACGAGCAGTACTTC. It translates to CASSLDRGHYEQYF.

The chain is built from TRBV28 and TRBJ1-1, with D unclear. Trimming shortened V by 2 bases and J by 0 bases, and 7 bases separated the two germline ends. From germline, CDR1 is MDHEN and CDR2 SYDVKM. There are 14 residues in the CDR3. The CDR3 DNA reads TGTGCCAGCAGTTTACCCAATTTGAACACTGAAGCTTTCTTT. Translating it yields CASSLPNLNTEAFF.

V and J are TRBV2 and TRBJ2-1; D is ambiguous. Looked up from germline, CDR1 is SNHLY and CDR2 is FYNNEI. V was clipped by 1 base and J by 5 bases, with 3 bases between them. The CDR3 loop spans 12 amino acids. The CDR3 DNA reads TGTGCCAGCAGTGAAGACCACAATGAGCAGTTCTTC. Its protein is CASSEDHNEQFF.

The chain uses TRBV27 and TRBJ1-2; D may be TRBD1 (5 bases). CDR1 is MNHEY, CDR2 SMNVEV, per germline (reference sequence). The CDR3 runs 17 residues. V lost 1 base and J lost 1, with 16 bases in between. The chain's CDR3 is CASSLYGPGQRNYGYTF. In DNA form, the CDR3 reads TGTGCCAGCAGTTTATATGGGCCAGGGCAACGTAACTATGGCTACACCTTC.

The CDR3 DNA follows: TGTGCCAGCAGTCCGCCTAGGACAGGGGTCGGCTATGGCTACACCTTC. Amino acids: CASSPPRTGVGYGYTF. The chain recombines TRBV25-1 with TRBJ1-2; TRBD1 aligns across 9 bases. After removal of 5 bases from V and 4 bases from J, the junction contained 11 bases not matched to a gene. This CDR3 has 16 residues. CDR1 and CDR2 (germline): MGHDK, SYGVNS.

The chain links TRBV28 to TRBJ2-7, with TRBD1 identical over 10 bases. CDR1 is MDHEN and CDR2 is SYDVKM in the germline V gene. The V gene end was trimmed by 6 bases and the J gene end by 2 bases; junction bases not matched to a gene: 7. The CDR3 has 15 amino acids. CDR3 loop: CASSLGGQGAYEQYF. CDR3 DNA sequence: TGTGCCAGCAGCCTGGGAGGACAGGGGGCCTACGAGCAGTACTTC.

The V gene is TRBV5-1, the J gene TRBJ2-1; possible D gene TRBD2, 6 bases. CDR1 is SGHRS and CDR2 is YFSETQ in the germline V gene. With 2 bases removed from V and 0 bases from J, the gap between germline ends came to 12 bases. The CDR3 has 16 residues. DNA for the CDR3: TGCGCCAGCAGCTTTGGACTACCGAGCTCCTACAATGAGCAGTTCTTC. It encodes CASSFGLPSSYNEQFF.

V gene TRBV28 combines with J gene TRBJ2-3; 10 bases align to TRBD2. This CDR3 is 17 amino acids long. The germline V gene has CDR1 MDHEN and CDR2 SYDVKM. With 2 bases clipped from V and 2 bases from J, the junction kept 7 bases outside the gene matches. The DNA of the CDR3 is TGTGCCAGCAGTTTACCTCGGACTAGCGGTTACACAGATACGCAGTATTTT. Translation gives CASSLPRTSGYTDTQYF. The variable domain in full, with the rest retrieved from reference TRBV28 and TRBJ2-3, is DVKVTQSSRYLVKRTGEKVFLECVQDMDHENMFWYRQDPGLGLRLIYFSYDVKMKEKGDIPEGYSVSREKKERFSLILESASTNQTSMYLCASSLPRTSGYTDTQYFGPGTRLTVL.

V usage is TRBV5-8 and J usage is TRBJ2-3; 7 nucleotides line up with TRBD1. In germline, CDR1 is SGHTS, CDR2 YDEGEE. The CDR3 covers 16 residues. Trimming removed 4 bases from V and 0 bases from J; junction bases left unmatched: 8. This CDR3 reads CASSEARDRSTDTQYF. The CDR3 coding sequence is TGTGCCAGCAGCGAAGCCCGGGACAGAAGCACAGATACGCAGTATTTT.

This rearrangement joins TRBV29-1 to TRBJ1-1; 7 bases are shared with TRBD1. With 4 bases clipped from V and 1 base from J, the junction kept 6 bases outside the gene matches. This CDR3 contains 14 residues. The germline V gene has CDR1 SQVTM and CDR2 ANQGSEA. The CDR3 DNA reads TGCAGCGTTGTGGGGGACAGTTGGAACACTGAAGCTTTCTTT. This codes for CSVVGDSWNTEAFF.

The V call is TRBV28, the J call TRBJ1-2; D gene uncertain. The CDR3 has 13 amino acids. Looked up from germline, CDR1 is MDHEN and CDR2 is SYDVKM. Trimming shortened V by 6 bases and J by 7 bases, and 15 bases separated the two germline ends. The CDR3 loop reads CASRGGVAFGYTF. As DNA, the CDR3 is TGTGCCAGCAGGGGCGGGGTGGCTTTTGGCTACACCTTC.